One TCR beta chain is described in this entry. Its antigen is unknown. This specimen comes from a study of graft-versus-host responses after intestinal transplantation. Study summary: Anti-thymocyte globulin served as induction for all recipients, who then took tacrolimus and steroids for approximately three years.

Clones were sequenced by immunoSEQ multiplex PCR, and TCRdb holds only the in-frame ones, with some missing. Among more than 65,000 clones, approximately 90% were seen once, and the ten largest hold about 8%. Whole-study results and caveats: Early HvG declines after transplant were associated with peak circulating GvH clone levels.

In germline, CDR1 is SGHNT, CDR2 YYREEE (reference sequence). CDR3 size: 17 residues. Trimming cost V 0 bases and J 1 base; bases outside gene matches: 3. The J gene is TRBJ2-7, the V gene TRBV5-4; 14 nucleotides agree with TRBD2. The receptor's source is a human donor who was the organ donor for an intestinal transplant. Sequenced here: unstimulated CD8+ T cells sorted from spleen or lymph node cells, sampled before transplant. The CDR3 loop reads CASSLGLAGGKSYEQYF. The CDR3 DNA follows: TGTGCCAGCAGCTTGGGACTAGCGGGAGGGAAGTCCTACGAGCAGTACTTC.